The present T cell receptor (beta chain) was sequenced within a study of blood T cell repertoires in COVID-19 (dated by TCRdb to between 2020 and 2021). About the full investigation: Samples from collaborators originated in the United States, Italy and Spain and spanned both the acute and convalescent phases of COVID-19. The repertoires were released in a freely available public database meant as a resource for research on the immune response to SARS-CoV-2. The material from the prospective study consisted of cDNA or gDNA derived from T cells, B-cell-depleted T cells, or PBMCs. The dataset comprised deeply sampled blood TCRbeta repertoires from subjects exposed to, actively infected with, or recovered from COVID-19. Nearly every sample came with metadata listing a de-identified subject ID, COVID-19 status, age in years and sex. Samples came from the ongoing ImmuneRACE study (first 160 participants) plus 1,254 subjects from 6 global collaborators. Where HLA class I and class II types were available, the types were taken from metadata supplied by the sample provider, not from assay-based typing.

The immunoSEQ Assay, a bias-controlled multiplex PCR, was used to amplify TCRbeta CDR3 regions from genomic DNA. The study's processing was this. Within the assay, amplification of reference gene primers was used to estimate how many nucleated cells each sample contained. Sequence reads were collapsed and filtered to measure the absolute abundance of every unique TCRbeta CDR3 rearrangement. For each sample, productive Simpson clonality was calculated as the square root of Simpson's diversity index over productive rearrangements. As stored in TCRdb, this immuneACCESS dataset retains in-frame rearrangements with V and J assigned. A fraction of the clones does not appear; measured against another copy, unresolved V genes explain less than half of the discrepancy, and the remainder lacks a known reason. V, J and clone size were drawn from that table, and D and trimming were deduced from the DNA. This sample gives under 200,000 clones in total; roughly nine tenths of them show up just once. The ten most abundant clones make up about 8.8% of the sample.

Broader findings and caveats from the paper: How much clinical and demographic metadata was included differed by source and by participant, and the metadata was provided uncurated.

Enrolling through a virtual design, the prospective study's participants ranged in age from roughly 18 to 90 years and lived across some 23 United States geographic areas. In the prospective study, cohorts were assigned on the basis of participant-reported clinical history obtained from a screening survey and a study questionnaire. For ImmuneRACE Cohort 3, a participant was defined as recovered based on two consecutive negative NP/OP PCR tests, clearance by a healthcare professional, or resolution of symptoms. Mobile phlebotomists in the prospective study collected whole blood, serum and a nasopharyngeal or oropharyngeal swab from every participant. Over a roughly 2-month period, participants in the prospective study had the option of providing additional blood draws and questionnaires. Before DNA extraction, prospective study blood samples were shipped either frozen or at room temperature. Details on this clone: The antigen it binds to is not known. It has no much larger one-base neighbor in the sample; base qualities were not kept.

The CDR3 has 17 amino acids, counting the end cysteine and phenylalanine. CDR3 DNA is the only sequence kept; it has 51 bases, read in frame from the first base. V loses 6 bases at its end and J loses 7 bases; junction bases beyond the gene matches: 9. Sequences MGHRA (CDR1) and YSYEKL (CDR2) are obtained from the germline V gene. The chain couples TRBV4-1 to TRBJ2-4; TRBD2 aligns with 16 central bases. This receptor was taken from a woman between 18 and 30 years old who had recovered from COVID-19. Sequencing used PBMCs or T cells enriched from blood (not recorded which). CDR3 reads: CASRRGTSGGAWNIQYF. The sequenced DNA is TGCGCCAGCAGACGCGGGACTAGCGGGGGGGCGTGGAACATTCAGTACTTC.